The 21 T cell receptor beta chains below all came from one sample that was sequenced in a study of T cell clonotyping in hematopoietic cell transplantation. Sequencing was performed with immunoSEQ multiplex PCR; in TCRdb, only in-frame clones are kept and a portion is missing. The table shows about 41,000 clones, with roughly 96% occurring only once. The sample taken for sequencing was peripheral blood mononuclear cells. The source is a man aged 30-40 years in good health. Some clones in this sample may be carry-over from other donors' samples.

This chain uses TRBV7-8 with TRBJ1-2; 8 nucleotides align to TRBD1. The CDR3 sequence is 13 residues long. CDR1 is SGHVS, CDR2 FQNEAQ, per germline. V was pared by 8 bases and J by 7 bases, with 9 bases of the junction left unmatched. The CDR3 DNA follows: TGTGCCAGCGACCAGGGGGCCTTTGGTGGCTACACCTTC. Protein: CASDQGAFGGYTF.

The CDR3 is CASSAGRGTTEAFF. The CDR3 nucleotides are TGCGCCAGCAGTGCCGGCCGGGGGACCACTGAAGCTTTCTTT. This sequence joins TRBV23-1 and TRBJ1-1, with D maybe TRBD1 (5 bases). TRBV23-1 is designated an ORF whose function remains uncertain. CDR3 length equals 14 residues. Between the trimmed V and J ends, which lost 5 bases and 4 bases, there was a span of 14 bases.

The chain couples TRBV23-1 to TRBJ1-1, with D possibly TRBD1 on 6 matching bases. TRBV23-1 is an ORF, with its function uncertain. With 8 bases removed from V and 3 bases from J, the gap between germline ends came to 19 bases. The CDR3 contains 15 residues. CDR3 in DNA: TGCGCCAGCCAACGCCTCTACGGGGGCCACACTGAAGCTTTCTTT. Protein product: CASQRLYGGHTEAFF.

This rearrangement joins TRBV19 to TRBJ2-7; D is unclear. In germline, CDR1 is LNHDA, CDR2 SQIVND (reference sequence). The germline V and J ends were trimmed by 8 bases and 4 bases, with 18 bases remaining between them. This CDR3 is built from 14 residues. DNA for the CDR3: TGTGCCAGTGCATCCGCTACAGAGAAGTACGAGCAGTACTTC. Its protein is CASASATEKYEQYF.

The chain's CDR3 is CASSLDRNNEQFF. CDR3 sequence (DNA): TGCGCCAGCAGCTTGGACAGGAACAATGAGCAGTTCTTC. The V call is TRBV5-1, the J call TRBJ2-1; TRBD1 might be the D (5 bases). Germline V gene lookup returns CDR1 SGHRS and CDR2 YFSETQ. The CDR3 covers 13 residues. Trimming took 0 bases from V and 5 from J, leaving 6 bases between them.

The chain couples TRBV19 to TRBJ2-3; possible D gene TRBD2, 6 bases. The CDR3 totals 14 residues. Germline CDR1 reads LNHDA; CDR2 reads SQIVND (reference sequence). With 5 bases removed from V and 8 bases from J, the gap between germline ends came to 17 bases. In DNA form, the CDR3 reads TGTGCCAGTAGTTCCCAACTAGGGGAGGCTACGCAGTATTTT. Translated: CASSSQLGEATQYF.

This rearrangement joins TRBV4-1 to TRBJ2-7; 9 bases line up with TRBD1. The trim removed 3 bases at V and 3 bases at J, leaving 3 bases unmatched. Germline-derived CDR1 and CDR2 are MGHRA and YSYEKL. The CDR3 sequence is 14 residues long. The CDR3 DNA reads TGCGCCAGCAGCCAGGGACAGGGAAACTACGAGCAGTACTTC. Translation gives CASSQGQGNYEQYF.

The chain carries TRBV11-3 and TRBJ2-3, with 9 nucleotides matching TRBD2. J gave up 8 bases and V 2 bases, and 5 bases lay outside the gene matches. Germline lookup yields CDR1 SGHNT and CDR2 YENEEA. CDR3 length: 14 amino acids. The chain's CDR3 is CASSLRLAGSTQYF. The CDR3 DNA reads TGTGCCAGCAGCTTAAGGCTAGCGGGAAGTACGCAGTATTTT. Combining the CDR3 with reference TRBV11-3 and TRBJ2-3 gives the whole variable domain EAGVVQSPRYKIIEKKQPVAFWCNPISGHNTLYWYLQNLGQGPELLIRYENEEAVDDSQLPKDRFSAERLKGVDSTLKIQPAELGDSAVYLCASSLRLAGSTQYFGPGTRLTVL.

Regarding this clone: At one boundary the junction diverges from the germline segment, which might be a read error. The V call is TRBV5-6, the J call TRBJ1-2; D is ambiguous. The CDR3 is made up of 11 amino acids. Germline V gene lookup returns CDR1 SGHDT and CDR2 YYEEEE. CDR3 DNA: TGTGCCAGCAGCTTGGGGGCTGCGCCCATCTTC. The encoded protein is CASSLGAAPIF.

The chain employs TRBV4-2 and TRBJ2-2, with 8 nucleotides matching TRBD2. The CDR3 runs 15 residues. The V gene's germline CDR1 is LGHNA and CDR2 YNFKEQ. Germline trimming cut 3 bases from V and 6 bases from J; bases unmatched to any gene: 6. CDR3 sequence: CASSQGLGDSGELFF. The DNA for the CDR3 is TGTGCCAGCAGCCAGGGACTAGGAGACTCCGGGGAGCTGTTTTTT.

This clone came up once. The gene calls are TRBV5-6 and TRBJ2-5; possible D gene TRBD2, 7 bases. V was clipped by 4 bases and J by 5 bases, with 12 bases between them. Germline V gene sequence: CDR1 SGHDT, CDR2 YYEEEE. CDR3 length equals 13 residues. CDR3 sequence: CASSPQGGETQYF. The CDR3 coding sequence is TGTGCCAGCAGCCCACAGGGAGGGGAGACCCAGTACTTC.

This clone is a singleton in its sample. This sequence joins TRBV19 and TRBJ1-5; no firm D call. Per germline, CDR1 LNHDA and CDR2 SQIVND (reference sequence). V gave up 6 bases and J gave up 1 base, with 7 bases separating them. The CDR3 is 13 amino acids. The CDR3 region has the DNA TGTGCCAGTAGGGGCCAGAGCAATCAGCCCCAGCATTTT. Amino acids: CASRGQSNQPQHF.

This chain joins TRBV5-8 and TRBJ1-5, with D possibly being TRBD1 (5 bases). The V gene's germline CDR1 is SGHTS and CDR2 YDEGEE. V was pared by 8 bases and J by 0 bases, with 18 bases between. This CDR3 is 16 amino acids long. This CDR3 is CASNRPGGFSNQPQHF. The CDR3 coding sequence is TGTGCCAGTAACCGACCCGGGGGGTTTAGCAATCAGCCCCAGCATTTT.

This clone was observed a single time. The gene calls are TRBV15 and TRBJ2-3, with unresolved D. CDR1 and CDR2 from the germline V gene are LNHNV and YYDKDF (reference sequence). This CDR3 has 15 amino acids. V dropped 1 base and J dropped 4 bases, with 12 bases sitting between them. The CDR3 loop is CATSRAPKESDTQYF. The CDR3 coding sequence is TGTGCCACCAGCAGAGCCCCGAAAGAATCAGATACGCAGTATTTT.

CDR3 region: CASSTAGNEKLFF. DNA of the CDR3: TGTGCCAGTAGTACAGCAGGGAATGAAAAACTGTTTTTT. The chain carries TRBV19 and TRBJ1-4; D is possibly TRBD1 (5 bases). The V gene lost 4 bases and the J gene lost 5 bases, with 8 bases spanning the gap. The CDR3 contains 13 residues. Germline V gives CDR1 LNHDA, CDR2 SQIVND (reference sequence).

This sequence joins TRBV7-2 and TRBJ2-7; the D gene is possibly TRBD2 (7 bases). This CDR3 has 17 amino acids. CDR1 is SGHTA and CDR2 is FQGNSA in the germline V gene. Trimming left V 5 bases short and J 2 bases short, with 22 bases between. The CDR3 DNA reads as TGTGCCAGCAGCCACCGAGCTTCGCGGGGGCGACCCTACGAGCAGTACTTC. This sequence encodes CASSHRASRGRPYEQYF.

The J gene is TRBJ1-1, the V gene TRBV19, with D maybe TRBD1 (6 bases). The CDR3 length is 14 residues. Trimming left V 3 bases short and J 11 bases short, with 19 bases between. Germline lookup yields CDR1 LNHDA and CDR2 SQIVND (reference sequence). Written as DNA, the CDR3 is TGTGCCAGTAGTATTACAGGGAGTACCGAGAGGGCTTTCTTT. As protein: CASSITGSTERAFF.

The gene calls are TRBV7-3 and TRBJ1-1, with D possibly TRBD1 on 6 matching bases. Germline-derived CDR1 and CDR2 are SGHTA and FQGTGA. V gave up 4 bases and J gave up 5 bases, with 11 bases separating them. The CDR3 is 13 amino acids. The CDR3 nucleotides are TGTGCCAGCAGCTCCGGGACAAGGACTGAAGCTTTCTTT. It codes for CASSSGTRTEAFF. The full variable domain, completed using reference TRBV7-3 and TRBJ1-1, is GAGVSQTPSNKVTEKGKYVELRCDPISGHTALYWYRQSLGQGPEFLIYFQGTGAADDSGLPNDRFFAVRPEGSVSTLKIQRTERGDSAVYLCASSSGTRTEAFFGQGTRLTVV.

This chain uses TRBV5-1 with TRBJ1-3; D gene unclear. The CDR3 loop spans 15 amino acids. Trimming left V 0 bases short and J 2 bases short, with 9 bases between. Germline assignment: CDR1 SGHRS and CDR2 YFSETQ. CDR3 bases: TGCGCCAGCAGCTTGGTCGGCCAGGCTGGAAACACCATATATTTT. This translates into CASSLVGQAGNTIYF. Based on the CDR3 plus reference TRBV5-1 and TRBJ1-3, the full variable domain is KAGVTQTPRYLIKTRGQQVTLSCSPISGHRSVSWYQQTPGQGLQFLFEYFSETQRNKGNFPGRFSGRQFSNSRSEMNVSTLELGDSALYLCASSLVGQAGNTIYFGEGSWLTVV.

CDR3 nucleotide sequence: TGTGCCAGCAGCTCTAAGGGACGGAATGAAAAACTGTTTTTT. Protein sequence: CASSSKGRNEKLFF. The V and J genes are TRBV5-4 and TRBJ1-4; TRBD1 might be the D (5 bases). The V gene lost 3 bases and the J gene lost 5 bases, with 11 bases spanning the gap. Looked up from germline, CDR1 is SGHNT and CDR2 is YYREEE (reference sequence). The CDR3 loop spans 14 amino acids. The full variable domain, in which reference TRBV5-4 and TRBJ1-4 provide the parts outside the CDR3, is ETGVTQSPTHLIKTRGQQVTLRCSSQSGHNTVSWYQQALGQGPQFIFQYYREEENGRGNFPPRFSGLQFPNYSSELNVNALELDDSALYLCASSSKGRNEKLFFGSGTQLSVL.

V is TRBV5-4 and J is TRBJ1-4, with 10 positions matching TRBD1. This CDR3 has 14 amino acids. Germline lookup yields CDR1 SGHNT and CDR2 YYREEE (reference sequence). Germline trimming cut 2 bases from V and 10 bases from J; bases unmatched to any gene: 5. CDR3 protein: CASSFFGQGGKLFF. The DNA of the CDR3 is TGTGCCAGCAGCTTTTTCGGACAGGGGGGAAAACTGTTTTTT. Variable domain in full (rest from reference TRBV5-4 and TRBJ1-4): ETGVTQSPTHLIKTRGQQVTLRCSSQSGHNTVSWYQQALGQGPQFIFQYYREEENGRGNFPPRFSGLQFPNYSSELNVNALELDDSALYLCASSFFGQGGKLFFGSGTQLSVL.